These 2 T cell receptor beta chains came from one sample sequenced in a study of cytomegalovirus exposure and HLA in healthy donors. The PCR employed 60 Vbeta primers together with 13 Jbeta primers. Assay: immunoSEQ multiplex PCR; the TCRdb copy retains only in-frame clones and omits some. This table holds some 190,000 clones, about four fifths found once. The sequenced sample was PBMCs. The receptor source for this set is a woman in her 30s in good health and CMV-seropositive.

The J gene is TRBJ1-1, the V gene TRBV9; TRBD1 aligns across 9 bases. Unmatched junction bases numbered 6, after V lost 4 bases and J lost 2 bases. The CDR3 runs 15 residues. Germline-derived CDR1 and CDR2 are SGDLS and YYNGEE. The CDR3 sequence is CASSRGTGINTEAFF. The DNA for the CDR3 is TGTGCCAGCAGCCGAGGGACAGGGATAAACACTGAAGCTTTCTTT.

V usage is TRBV4-3 and J usage is TRBJ1-2; no firm D call. The CDR3 extends over 15 amino acids. The germline gives CDR1 LGHNA, CDR2 YSLEER. V was cut by 0 bases and J by 8 bases, with 16 bases left in between. DNA for the CDR3: TGCGCCAGCAGCCAAGAGTATGGTAGCGGGTACGGCTACACCTTC. Its protein product is CASSQEYGSGYGYTF.